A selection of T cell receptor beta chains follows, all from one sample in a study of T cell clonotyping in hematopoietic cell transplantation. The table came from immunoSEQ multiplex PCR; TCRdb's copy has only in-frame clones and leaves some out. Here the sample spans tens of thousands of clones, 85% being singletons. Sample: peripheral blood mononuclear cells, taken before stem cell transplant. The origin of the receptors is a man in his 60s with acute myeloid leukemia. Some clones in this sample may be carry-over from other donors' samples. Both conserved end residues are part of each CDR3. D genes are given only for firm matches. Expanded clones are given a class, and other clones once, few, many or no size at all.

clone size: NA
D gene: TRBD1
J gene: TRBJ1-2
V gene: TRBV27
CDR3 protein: CASSLDTGASGYTF
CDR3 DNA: TGTGCCAGCAGTTTAGATACAGGGGCCAGTGGCTACACCTTC

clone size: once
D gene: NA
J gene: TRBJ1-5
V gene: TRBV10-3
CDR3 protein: CAISEYRDPSNQPQHF
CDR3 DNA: TGTGCCATCAGTGAGTACAGGGACCCTAGCAATCAGCCCCAGCATTTT

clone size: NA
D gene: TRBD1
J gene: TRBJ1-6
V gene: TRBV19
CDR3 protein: CASTGQGASWSPLHF
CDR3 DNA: TGTGCCAGTACCGGGCAGGGGGCTTCTTGGTCACCCCTCCACTTT

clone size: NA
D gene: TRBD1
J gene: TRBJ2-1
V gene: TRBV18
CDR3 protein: CASSPPLGQGENEQFF
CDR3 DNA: TGTGCCAGCTCACCACCGTTGGGACAGGGAGAGAATGAGCAGTTCTTC

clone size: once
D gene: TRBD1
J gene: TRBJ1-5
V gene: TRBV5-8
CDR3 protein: CASSLDGTGLGGNQPQHF
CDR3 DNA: TGTGCCAGCAGCTTGGATGGGACAGGGCTGGGGGGCAATCAGCCCCAGCATTTT

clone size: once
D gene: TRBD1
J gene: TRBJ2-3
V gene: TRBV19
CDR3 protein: CASRQQGITDTQYF
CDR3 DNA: TGTGCCAGTAGGCAACAGGGGATCACAGATACGCAGTATTTT

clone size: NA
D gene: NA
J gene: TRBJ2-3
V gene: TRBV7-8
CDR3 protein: CASSLDTQYF
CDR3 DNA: TGTGCCAGCAGCTTAGATACGCAGTATTTT

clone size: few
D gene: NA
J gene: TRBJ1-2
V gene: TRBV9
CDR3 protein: CASSQQTGYYGYTF
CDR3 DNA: TGTGCCAGCAGCCAACAGACAGGCTACTATGGCTACACCTTC

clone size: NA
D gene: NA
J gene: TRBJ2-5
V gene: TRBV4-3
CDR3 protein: CASSHRSDETQYF
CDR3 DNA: TGCGCCAGCAGCCACCGTTCGGATGAGACCCAGTACTTC

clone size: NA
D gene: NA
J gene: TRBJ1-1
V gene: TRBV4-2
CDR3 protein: CASSQESGLYTEAFF
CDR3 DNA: TGTGCCAGCAGCCAAGAAAGTGGGCTTTACACTGAAGCTTTCTTT

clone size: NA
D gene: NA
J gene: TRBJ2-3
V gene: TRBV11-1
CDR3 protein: CASSLFMTDTQYF
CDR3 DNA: TGTGCCAGCAGCTTATTCATGACAGATACGCAGTATTTT

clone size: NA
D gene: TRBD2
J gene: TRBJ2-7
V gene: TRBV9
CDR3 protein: CASSSLPGGGIYEQYF
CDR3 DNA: TGTGCCAGCAGCTCCCTTCCGGGGGGGGGCATATACGAGCAGTACTTC

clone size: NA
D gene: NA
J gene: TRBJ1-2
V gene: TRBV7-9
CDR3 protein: CASSLAFTTNFYTF
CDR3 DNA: TGTGCCAGCAGCTTAGCGTTTACCACCAACTTCTACACCTTC

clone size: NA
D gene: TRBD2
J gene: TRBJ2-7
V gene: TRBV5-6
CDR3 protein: CASSLTGASGDYEQYF
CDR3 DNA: TGTGCCAGCAGCTTAACTGGGGCTAGCGGAGACTACGAGCAGTACTTC

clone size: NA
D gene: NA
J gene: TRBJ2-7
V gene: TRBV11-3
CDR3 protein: CASSLGHDEQYF
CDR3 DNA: TGTGCCAGCAGCTTAGGGCACGACGAGCAGTACTTC

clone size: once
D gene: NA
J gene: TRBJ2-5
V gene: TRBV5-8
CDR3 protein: CASSPNMGVQETQYF
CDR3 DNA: TGTGCCAGCAGCCCCAACATGGGGGTCCAAGAGACCCAGTACTTC

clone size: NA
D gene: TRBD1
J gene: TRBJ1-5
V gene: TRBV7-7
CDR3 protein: CASSLDRNQPQHF
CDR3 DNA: TGTGCTAGCAGTTTGGACAGGAATCAGCCCCAGCATTTT

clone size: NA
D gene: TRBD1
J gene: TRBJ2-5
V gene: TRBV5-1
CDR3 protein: CASSRTGGGETQYF
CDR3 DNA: TGCGCCAGCAGCCGGACAGGGGGCGGCGAGACCCAGTACTTC